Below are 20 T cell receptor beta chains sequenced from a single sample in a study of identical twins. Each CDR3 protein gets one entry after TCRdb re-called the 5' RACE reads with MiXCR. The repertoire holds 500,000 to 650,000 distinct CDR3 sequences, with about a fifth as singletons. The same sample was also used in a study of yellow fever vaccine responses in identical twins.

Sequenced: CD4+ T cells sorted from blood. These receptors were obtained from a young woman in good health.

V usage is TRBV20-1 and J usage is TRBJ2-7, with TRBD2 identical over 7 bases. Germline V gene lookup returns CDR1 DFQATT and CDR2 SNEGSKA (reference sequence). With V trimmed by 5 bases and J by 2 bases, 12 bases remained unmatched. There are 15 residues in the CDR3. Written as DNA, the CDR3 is TGCAGTGCTTTAAACCCCAACGCGGGGGCCTACGAGCAGTACTTC. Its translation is CSALNPNAGAYEQYF.

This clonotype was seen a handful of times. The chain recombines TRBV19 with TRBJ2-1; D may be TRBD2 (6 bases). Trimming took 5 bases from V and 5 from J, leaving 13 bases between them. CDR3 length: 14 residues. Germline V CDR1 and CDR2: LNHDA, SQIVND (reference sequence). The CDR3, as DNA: TGTGCCAGTAGTTTCCGGGACTTAAACAATGAGCAGTTCTTC. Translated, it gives CASSFRDLNNEQFF.

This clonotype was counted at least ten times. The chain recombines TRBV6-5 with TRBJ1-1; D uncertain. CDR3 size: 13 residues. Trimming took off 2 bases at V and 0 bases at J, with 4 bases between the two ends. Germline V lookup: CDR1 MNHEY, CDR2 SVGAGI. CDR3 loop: CASSYTLNTEAFF. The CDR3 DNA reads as TGTGCCAGCAGTTACACGTTGAACACTGAAGCTTTCTTT.

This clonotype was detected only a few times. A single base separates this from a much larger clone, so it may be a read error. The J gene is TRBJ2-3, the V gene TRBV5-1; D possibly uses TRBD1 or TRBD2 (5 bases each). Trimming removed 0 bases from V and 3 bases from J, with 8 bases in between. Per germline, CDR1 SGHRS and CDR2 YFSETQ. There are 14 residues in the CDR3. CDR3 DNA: TGCGCCAGCAGCTTGGGCAGGGAGACAGATACGCAGTATTTT. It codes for CASSLGRETDTQYF.

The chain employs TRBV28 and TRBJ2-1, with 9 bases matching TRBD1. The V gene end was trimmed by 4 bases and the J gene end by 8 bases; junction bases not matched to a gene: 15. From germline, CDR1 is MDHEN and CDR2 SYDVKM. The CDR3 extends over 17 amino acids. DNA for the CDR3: TGTGCCAGCAGTTCCCTCATACCTCGGGACAGGGAGTATGAGCAGTTCTTC. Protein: CASSSLIPRDREYEQFF.

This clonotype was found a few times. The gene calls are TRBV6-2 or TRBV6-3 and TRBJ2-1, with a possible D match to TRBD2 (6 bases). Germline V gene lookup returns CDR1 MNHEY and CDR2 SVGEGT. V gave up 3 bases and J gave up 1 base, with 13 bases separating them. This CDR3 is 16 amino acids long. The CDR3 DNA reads TGTGCCAGCAGTTATTCCGCGGGACCTTCCTACAATGAGCAGTTCTTC. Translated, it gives CASSYSAGPSYNEQFF.

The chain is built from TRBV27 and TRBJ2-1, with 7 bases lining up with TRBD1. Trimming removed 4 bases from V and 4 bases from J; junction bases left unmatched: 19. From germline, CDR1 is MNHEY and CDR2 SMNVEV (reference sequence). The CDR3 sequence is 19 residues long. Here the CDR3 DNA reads TGTGCCAGCAGTTATACCGACAGGGATTCACCCTTATTATACAATGAGCAGTTCTTC. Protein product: CASSYTDRDSPLLYNEQFF.

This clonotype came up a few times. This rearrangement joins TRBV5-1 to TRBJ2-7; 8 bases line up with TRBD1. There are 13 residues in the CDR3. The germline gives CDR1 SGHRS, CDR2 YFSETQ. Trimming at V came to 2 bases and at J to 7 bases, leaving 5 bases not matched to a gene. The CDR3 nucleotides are TGCGCCAGCAGCTTCGGGACAGGTCTTGAGCAGTACTTC. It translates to CASSFGTGLEQYF.

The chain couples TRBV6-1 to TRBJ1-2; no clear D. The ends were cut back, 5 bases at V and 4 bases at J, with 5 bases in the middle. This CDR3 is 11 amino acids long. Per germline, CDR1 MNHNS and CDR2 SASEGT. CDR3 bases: TGTGCCAGCAGTCTGACCTATGGCTACACCTTC. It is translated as CASSLTYGYTF.

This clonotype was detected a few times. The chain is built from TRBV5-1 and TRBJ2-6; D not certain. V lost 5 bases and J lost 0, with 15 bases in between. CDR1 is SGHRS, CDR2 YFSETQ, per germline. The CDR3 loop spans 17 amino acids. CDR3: CASSPPKVSSGANVLTF. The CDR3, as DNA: TGCGCCAGCAGTCCTCCTAAGGTTAGCTCTGGGGCCAACGTCCTGACTTTC.

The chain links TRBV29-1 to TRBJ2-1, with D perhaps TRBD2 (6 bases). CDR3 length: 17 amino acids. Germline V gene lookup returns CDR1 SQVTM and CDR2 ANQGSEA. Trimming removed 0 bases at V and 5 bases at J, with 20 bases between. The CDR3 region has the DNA TGCAGCGTTGAAGATCCCGGTGGACTAATGGGGGACAATGAGCAGTTCTTC. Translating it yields CSVEDPGGLMGDNEQFF.

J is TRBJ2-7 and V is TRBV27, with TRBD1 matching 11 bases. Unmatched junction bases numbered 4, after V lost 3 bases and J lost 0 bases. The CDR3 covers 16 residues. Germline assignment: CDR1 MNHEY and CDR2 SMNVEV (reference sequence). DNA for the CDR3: TGTGCCAGCAGTTTGGCCGGGACAGGGGGCTCCTACGAGCAGTACGTC. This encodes CASSLAGTGGSYEQYV.

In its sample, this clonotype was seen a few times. CDR3 coding DNA: TGTGCCAGCAGTTCTCGGTCGGGGGCAGACTATGGCTACACCTTC. As protein: CASSSRSGADYGYTF. V and J are TRBV12-3 or TRBV12-4 and TRBJ1-2, with a tentative D call TRBD1 (6 bases). Trimming left V 4 bases short and J 3 bases short, with 15 bases between. The CDR3 has 15 amino acids.

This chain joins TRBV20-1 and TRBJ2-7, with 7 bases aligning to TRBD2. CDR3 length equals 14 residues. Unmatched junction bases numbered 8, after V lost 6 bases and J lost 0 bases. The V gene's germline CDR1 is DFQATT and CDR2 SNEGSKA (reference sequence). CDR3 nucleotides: TGCAGTGCCCTTAGCGGGCCTTACTCCTACGAGCAGTACTTC. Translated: CSALSGPYSYEQYF.

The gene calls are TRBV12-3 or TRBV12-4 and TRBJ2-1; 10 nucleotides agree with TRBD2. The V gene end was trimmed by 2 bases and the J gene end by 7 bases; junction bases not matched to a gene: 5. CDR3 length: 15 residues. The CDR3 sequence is CASSLSSGSLNEQFF. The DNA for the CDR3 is TGTGCCAGCAGTTTATCTAGCGGGAGTCTGAATGAGCAGTTCTTC.

CDR3 sequence reads: CASSTWTGGGYTF. DNA for the CDR3: TGCGCCAGCAGCACGTGGACAGGCGGTGGCTACACCTTC. The chain joins TRBV4-1 to TRBJ1-2; TRBD1 aligns across 7 bases. Per the germline V gene, CDR1 is MGHRA and CDR2 is YSYEKL. Trimming removed 5 bases from V and 7 bases from J; junction bases left unmatched: 7. CDR3 length equals 13 residues.

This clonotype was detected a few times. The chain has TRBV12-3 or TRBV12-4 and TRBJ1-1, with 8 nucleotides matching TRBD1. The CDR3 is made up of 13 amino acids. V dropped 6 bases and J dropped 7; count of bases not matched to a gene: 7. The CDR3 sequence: CASSLSGGLEAFF. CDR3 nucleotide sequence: TGTGCCAGCAGCCTATCAGGGGGCCTTGAAGCTTTCTTT.

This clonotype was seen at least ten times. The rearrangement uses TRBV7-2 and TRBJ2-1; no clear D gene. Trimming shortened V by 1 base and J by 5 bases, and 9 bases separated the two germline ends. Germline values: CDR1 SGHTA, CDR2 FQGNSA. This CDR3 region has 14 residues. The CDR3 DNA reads TGTGCCAGCAGCTTAGTAGTTTCTAACAATGAGCAGTTCTTC. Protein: CASSLVVSNNEQFF. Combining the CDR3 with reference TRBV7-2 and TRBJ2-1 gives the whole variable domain GAGVSQSPSNKVTEKGKDVELRCDPISGHTALYWYRQSLGQGLEFLIYFQGNSAPDKSGLPSDRFSAERTGGSVSTLTIQRTQQEDSAVYLCASSLVVSNNEQFFGPGTRLTVL.

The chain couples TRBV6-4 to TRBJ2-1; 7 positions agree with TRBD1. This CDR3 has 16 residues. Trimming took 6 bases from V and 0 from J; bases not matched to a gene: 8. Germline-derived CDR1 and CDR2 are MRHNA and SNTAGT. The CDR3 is CASSRQGQSSYNEQFF. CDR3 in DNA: TGTGCCAGCAGCAGACAGGGCCAAAGCTCCTACAATGAGCAGTTCTTC.

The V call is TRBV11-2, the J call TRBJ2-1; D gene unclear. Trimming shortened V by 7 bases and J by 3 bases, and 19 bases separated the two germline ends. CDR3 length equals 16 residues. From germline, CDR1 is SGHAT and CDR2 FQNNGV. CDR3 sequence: CASTVLVGSFYNEQFF. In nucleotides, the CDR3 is TGTGCCAGCACCGTTCTAGTAGGAAGCTTCTACAATGAGCAGTTCTTC.